These 10 T cell receptor beta chains originate from one sample sequenced in a study of blood T cell repertoires in COVID-19. The assay was immunoSEQ multiplex PCR, and TCRdb's table has in-frame clones only and misses some. The sample lists some 120,000 clones, around 90% occurring once. Sample: peripheral blood. The receptors come from a man between 60 and 75 years old with COVID-19, enrolled during active disease.

The chain links TRBV2 to TRBJ2-1; D is perhaps TRBD2 (5 bases). This CDR3 has 13 amino acids. Trimming stripped 7 bases from V and 9 bases from J, with 16 bases between. CDR1 is SNHLY, CDR2 FYNNEI, per germline. The CDR3 protein is CASTVFLEGEQFF. CDR3 DNA sequence: TGTGCCAGCACCGTCTTTTTAGAGGGTGAGCAGTTCTTC.

This rearrangement joins TRBV5-4 to TRBJ1-2, with a tentative D call TRBD1 (6 bases). Germline CDR1 is SGHNT and CDR2 is YYREEE (reference sequence). This CDR3 spans 15 amino acids. V lost 3 bases to trimming and J lost 0 bases, with 12 bases between them. The CDR3 nucleotides read TGTGCCAGCAGCTCCCGGACAGATCCTAACTATGGCTACACCTTC. Its protein product is CASSSRTDPNYGYTF.

The chain uses TRBV14 and TRBJ1-2; D is uncertain. Trimming took 0 bases from V and 5 from J, leaving 13 bases between them. The CDR3 has 15 amino acids. From germline, CDR1 is SGHDN and CDR2 FVKESK. In nucleotides, the CDR3 is TGTGCCAGCAGCCAAGATACGGGATATGTTTATGGCTACACCTTC. Encoded protein: CASSQDTGYVYGYTF.

This clone has just one count. The V gene is TRBV5-4, the J gene TRBJ2-1; D uncertain. V was shortened by 1 base and J by 5 bases, with 10 bases between the two germline ends. The CDR3 runs 14 residues. Germline-derived CDR1 and CDR2 are SGHNT and YYREEE (reference sequence). CDR3 residues: CASSLLGWNNEQFF. The CDR3 DNA sequence: TGTGCCAGCAGCTTGTTGGGCTGGAACAATGAGCAGTTCTTC.

The chain uses TRBV4-2 and TRBJ1-1, with 10 bases matching TRBD1. J lost 7 bases, V lost 1 base, and 6 bases had no gene match. CDR3 length: 15 residues. CDR1 is LGHNA, CDR2 YNFKEQ, per germline. CDR3: CASSQGGQGIFEAFF. CDR3 sequence (DNA): TGTGCCAGCAGCCAAGGGGGACAGGGGATTTTTGAAGCTTTCTTT.

The V and J genes are TRBV12-5 and TRBJ2-1, with 7 nucleotides matching TRBD2. The CDR3 spans 16 residues. Germline assignment: CDR1 LGHNT and CDR2 FRNRAP. Trimming removed 6 bases from V and 0 bases from J; junction bases left unmatched: 8. The CDR3 region is CASGVLAADSYNEQFF. The CDR3, as DNA: TGTGCTAGTGGGGTCCTAGCGGCGGACTCCTACAATGAGCAGTTCTTC.

This clone appeared a single time. The V gene is TRBV30, the J gene TRBJ2-7; tentatively, D is TRBD2 (5 bases). CDR3 length equals 14 residues. CDR1 GTSNPN and CDR2 SVGIG come from the germline V gene (reference sequence). The V and J ends lost 0 bases and 6 bases respectively, with 15 bases between them. This CDR3 reads CAWSVRGSRAEQYF. The CDR3 coding sequence is TGTGCCTGGAGTGTACGAGGGAGTCGGGCCGAGCAGTACTTC.

The rearrangement joins TRBV6-5 to TRBJ2-1; 7 bases are shared with TRBD1. V lost 5 bases, J lost 5 bases, and 9 bases stayed unmatched. Germline V gene sequence: CDR1 MNHEY, CDR2 SVGAGI. The CDR3 is made up of 15 amino acids. CDR3 residues: CASSLTGTVNNEQFF. The CDR3 DNA is TGTGCCAGCAGTCTCACCGGGACAGTCAACAATGAGCAGTTCTTC.

The chain links TRBV2 to TRBJ1-3, with 7 bases matching TRBD1. This CDR3 comprises 16 residues. From germline, CDR1 is SNHLY and CDR2 FYNNEI. The V gene end was trimmed by 5 bases and the J gene end by 4 bases; junction bases not matched to a gene: 11. The CDR3 DNA sequence: TGTGCCAGCAGTCCTACCTGGGACAGCGGGGGAAACACCATATATTTT. It translates to CASSPTWDSGGNTIYF.

A remark on this clone: One end of the junction is discordant with germline, which a read error may explain. The chain links TRBV7-7 to TRBJ2-5; perhaps TRBD2 as D (5 bases). Germline CDR1 reads SSHAT; CDR2 reads FNYEAQ (reference sequence). The CDR3 runs to 13 residues. The CDR3 region is CASSLDAGETQYF. CDR3 sequence (DNA): TGTGCTAGCAGCTTAGACGCGGGAGAGACCCAGTACTTC. The whole variable domain, filled in from reference TRBV7-7 and TRBJ2-5, reads GAGVSQSPRYKVTKRGQDVTLRCDPISSHATLYWYQQALGQGPEFLTYFNYEAQPDKSGLPSDRFSAERPEGSISTLTIQRTEQRDSAMYRCASSLDAGETQYFGPGTRLLVL.